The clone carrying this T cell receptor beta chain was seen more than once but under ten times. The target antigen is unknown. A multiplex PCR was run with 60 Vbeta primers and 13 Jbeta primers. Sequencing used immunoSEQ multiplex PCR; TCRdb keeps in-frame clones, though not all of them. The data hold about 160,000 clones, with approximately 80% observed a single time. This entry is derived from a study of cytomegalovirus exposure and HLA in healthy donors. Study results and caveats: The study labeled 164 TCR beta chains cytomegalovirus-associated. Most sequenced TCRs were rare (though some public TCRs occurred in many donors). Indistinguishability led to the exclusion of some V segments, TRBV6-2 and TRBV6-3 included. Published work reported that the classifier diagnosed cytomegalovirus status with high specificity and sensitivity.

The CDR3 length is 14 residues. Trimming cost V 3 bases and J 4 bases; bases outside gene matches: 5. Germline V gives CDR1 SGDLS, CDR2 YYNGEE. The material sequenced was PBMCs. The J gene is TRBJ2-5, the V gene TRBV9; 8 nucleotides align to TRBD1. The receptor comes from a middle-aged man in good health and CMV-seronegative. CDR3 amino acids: CASSARQGRETQYF. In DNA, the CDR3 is TGTGCCAGCAGCGCTCGACAGGGGAGAGAGACCCAGTACTTC.